Below are 3 T cell receptor beta chains sequenced from a single sample in a study of blood T cell repertoires in COVID-19. TCRdb's table, derived via immunoSEQ multiplex PCR, lists solely in-frame clones and lacks some. This table has more than 150,000 clones, around 80% appearing once. Sequencing input: peripheral blood. These receptor sequences come from a man between 50 and 59 years old who had recovered from COVID-19.

The V gene is TRBV4-2, the J gene TRBJ1-3; no definite D call. The CDR3 covers 14 residues. V gave up 0 bases and J gave up 4 bases, with 7 bases separating them. CDR1 and CDR2 from the germline V gene are LGHNA and YNFKEQ. The CDR3 reads CASSQDARGNTIYF. The CDR3 coding sequence is TGTGCCAGCAGCCAAGATGCTAGGGGAAACACCATATATTTT.

The chain joins TRBV19 to TRBJ2-4, with TRBD2 matching 7 bases. V shed 5 bases and J 1 base; nucleotides not matched to a gene: 14. The CDR3 runs 18 residues. Germline loops: CDR1 LNHDA, CDR2 SQIVND (reference sequence). The DNA of the CDR3 is TGTGCCAGTAGTGTAAGGGGAGGGGATGACGTGGCCAAAAACATTCAGTACTTC. This translates into CASSVRGGDDVAKNIQYF.

J is TRBJ2-2 and V is TRBV11-2; no clear D gene. The CDR3 runs 14 residues. Germline-derived CDR1 and CDR2 are SGHAT and FQNNGV. V shed 2 bases and J shed 4 bases, with 8 bases lying between them. For the CDR3, the DNA is TGTGCCAGCAGCTTAATAGCCGGCACCGGGGAGCTGTTTTTT. It specifies CASSLIAGTGELFF.